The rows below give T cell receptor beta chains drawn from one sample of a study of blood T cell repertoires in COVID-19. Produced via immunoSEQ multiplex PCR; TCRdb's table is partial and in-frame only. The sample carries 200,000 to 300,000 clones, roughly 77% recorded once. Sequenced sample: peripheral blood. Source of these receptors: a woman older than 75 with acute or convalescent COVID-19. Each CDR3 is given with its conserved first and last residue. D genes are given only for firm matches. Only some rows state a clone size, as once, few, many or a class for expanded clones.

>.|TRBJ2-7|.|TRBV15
CATSREGGPYEQYF
TGTGCCACCAGCAGAGAAGGGGGTCCCTACGAGCAGTACTTC
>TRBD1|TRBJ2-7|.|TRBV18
CASSPAGTGGPEQYF
TGTGCCAGCTCACCAGCCGGGACAGGGGGCCCCGAGCAGTACTTC
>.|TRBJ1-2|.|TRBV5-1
CASSLDANSYGYTF
TGCGCCAGCAGCTTGGATGCGAATTCCTATGGCTACACCTTC
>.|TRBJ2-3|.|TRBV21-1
CASSKEPRRASTDTQYF
TGTGCCAGCAGCAAAGAACCACGGAGAGCTAGCACAGATACGCAGTATTTT
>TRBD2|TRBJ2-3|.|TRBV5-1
CASSLGLAGADTQYF
TGCGCCAGCAGCTTAGGTCTAGCGGGAGCAGATACGCAGTATTTT
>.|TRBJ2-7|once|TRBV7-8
CASSLGRVPGNEQYF
TGTGCCAGCAGCTTAGGGCGGGTTCCCGGCAACGAGCAGTACTTC
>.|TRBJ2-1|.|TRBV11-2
CASSEIASRVEQFF
TGTGCCAGCAGCGAGATAGCTTCCCGGGTTGAGCAGTTCTTC
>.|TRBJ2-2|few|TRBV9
CASSVEGRYTGELFF
TGTGCCAGCAGCGTAGAGGGGCGATATACCGGGGAGCTGTTTTTT
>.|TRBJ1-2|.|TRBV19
CASSIEEGTNYGYTF
TGTGCCAGTAGTATAGAAGAGGGAACTAACTATGGCTACACCTTC
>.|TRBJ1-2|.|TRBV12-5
CASVQDSIGGYTF
TGTGCTAGTGTCCAGGACAGTATCGGTGGCTACACCTTC
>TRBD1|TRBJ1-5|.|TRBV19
CASRIPGQNQPQHF
TGTGCCAGTAGAATCCCGGGACAGAATCAGCCCCAGCATTTT
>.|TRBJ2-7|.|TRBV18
CASSPQGSTYEQYF
TGTGCCAGCTCACCACAAGGGAGTACCTACGAGCAGTACTTC
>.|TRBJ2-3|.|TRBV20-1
CSAQSDTQYF
TGCAGTGCTCAATCAGATACGCAGTATTTT
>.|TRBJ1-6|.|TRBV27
CASSLSSQGGNSPLHF
TGTGCCAGCAGTTTATCGTCCCAGGGAGGGAATTCACCCCTCCACTTT
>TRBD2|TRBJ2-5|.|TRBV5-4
CASSSSSGVGGETQYF
TGTGCCAGCAGCTCAAGTAGCGGGGTTGGAGGGGAGACCCAGTACTTC
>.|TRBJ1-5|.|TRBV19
CASSIGARNQPQHF
TGTGCCAGTAGTATAGGGGCACGCAATCAGCCCCAGCATTTT
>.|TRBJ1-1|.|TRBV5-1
CASSSSASGNTEAFF
TGCGCCAGCAGCTCCAGCGCGAGTGGGAACACTGAAGCTTTCTTT
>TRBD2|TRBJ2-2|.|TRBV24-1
CATSESGKTGELFF
TGTGCCACCAGTGAAAGCGGGAAGACCGGGGAGCTGTTTTTT